This TCR beta chain was captured in a study of blood T cell repertoires in COVID-19. The repertoire was sequenced with immunoSEQ multiplex PCR; TCRdb's copy has only in-frame clones and lacks some. The sample yields some 300,000 clones, under 90% seen once. The CDR3 is 14 amino acids. V gave up 1 base and J gave up 8 bases, with 14 bases separating them. The germline V gene has CDR1 SGHTA and CDR2 FQGNSA. This TCR was recovered from a woman between 35 and 50 years old who had recovered from COVID-19. Source material: PBMCs or T cells enriched from blood (not recorded which). The rearrangement links TRBV7-2 to TRBJ1-2, with no clear D. CDR3 coding DNA: TGTGCCAGCAGCTTAGGCTGGGAGGTCGGGGGCTACACCTTC. Residues: CASSLGWEVGGYTF.